Listed here is a single T cell receptor (beta chain). Its antigen is not identified. This entry is derived from a study of cytomegalovirus exposure and HLA in healthy donors. At the level of the study: An early data release held tens of millions of unique TCRs from HLA-typed donors. Overall study results and limits: What TCR beta sequences reportedly achieved was accurate prediction of HLA-A and HLA-B alleles in most subjects. According to the study, approximately 150 TCR beta chains were cytomegalovirus-associated. A highly shared variant cluster was judged a likely technical artifact.

Germline loops: CDR1 SGHTA, CDR2 FQGNSA. This CDR3 is built from 16 residues. V lost 0 bases and J lost 2; bases outside the gene matches: 5. PCR primers comprised 60 Vbeta and 13 Jbeta primers. Repertoires were generated with immunoSEQ multiplex PCR, while TCRdb's copy carries only in-frame clones and drops some. The sample records under 200,000 clones, roughly 80% being singletons. This chain connects TRBV7-2 to TRBJ2-7; 9 nucleotides agree with TRBD2. Source material: PBMCs. This clonotype was obtained from a man aged 35 to 55 in good health and CMV-seropositive. CDR3 protein: CASSLARLAETYEQYF. The CDR3 DNA reads as TGTGCCAGCAGCTTAGCTCGACTAGCGGAAACCTACGAGCAGTACTTC.